A single sample gave rise to the 13 T cell receptor beta chains below, sequenced in a study of T cells in Graves' hyperthyroidism and ophthalmopathy. Amplification of TCR beta CDR3 regions was performed using RNA transcripts as template. First-round RT-PCR targeting the TCR CDR3 was performed with the HTBI primer set. TCRdb ran MiXCR on the multiplex PCR reads and lists one entry per CDR3 protein. The repertoire holds roughly 660,000 distinct CDR3 sequences, with roughly 17% as singletons. Source material: blood. These receptors originate from a man aged 45-65 years with Graves' hyperthyroidism.

This clonotype has just a few counts. V and J are TRBV11-2 and TRBJ2-6; possible D gene TRBD2, 5 bases. Trimming took off 4 bases at V and 0 bases at J, with 13 bases between the two ends. Per the germline V gene, CDR1 is SGHAT and CDR2 is FQNNGV. The CDR3 is 17 amino acids. The CDR3 protein is CASSSRGGSSGANVLTF. The DNA for the CDR3 is TGTGCCAGCAGCTCCCGGGGTGGTAGCTCTGGGGCCAACGTCCTGACTTTC.

This chain joins TRBV10-3 and TRBJ2-3; D is unresolved. The CDR3 loop spans 14 amino acids. Per germline, CDR1 ENHRY and CDR2 SYGVKD. The V and J ends lost 7 bases and 2 bases respectively, with 13 bases between them. CDR3 DNA: TGTGCCATCACCCGGCGGCCAGACACAGATACGCAGTATTTT. Encoded protein: CAITRRPDTDTQYF.

V gene TRBV2 combines with J gene TRBJ1-1; a weak D match, TRBD1 (6 bases). This CDR3 spans 17 amino acids. V was shortened by 4 bases and J by 4 bases, with 22 bases between the two germline ends. CDR1 and CDR2 (germline): SNHLY, FYNNEI. The DNA for the CDR3 is TGTGCCAGCAGTGTAGGGGGGGCAGCCGGGGGTAGCACTGAAGCTTTCTTT. It encodes CASSVGGAAGGSTEAFF.

This clonotype was picked up one time. The rearrangement links TRBV19 to TRBJ1-5; D perhaps matches TRBD1 (5 bases). V was shortened by 3 bases and J by 6 bases, with 15 bases between the two germline ends. CDR3 length: 15 amino acids. Per germline, CDR1 LNHDA and CDR2 SQIVND (reference sequence). This chain's CDR3 is CASSMGQGIFQPQHF. Here the CDR3 DNA reads TGTGCCAGTAGTATGGGGCAGGGAATCTTTCAGCCCCAGCATTTT.

In its sample, this clonotype was seen a few times. The rearrangement uses TRBV12-3 or TRBV12-4 and TRBJ1-3, with no clear D. Trimming pared 7 bases from V and 1 base from J, leaving 11 bases between. The CDR3 consists of 14 residues. The chain's CDR3 is CASTLPMSGNTIYF. The CDR3 nucleotides are TGTGCCAGCACCCTCCCTATGTCTGGAAACACCATATATTTT.

This clonotype was found a few times. The V call is TRBV30, the J call TRBJ1-5, with TRBD1 matching 8 bases. The CDR3 covers 14 residues. CDR1 GTSNPN and CDR2 SVGIG come from the germline V gene (reference sequence). The V gene end was trimmed by 3 bases and the J gene end by 4 bases; junction bases not matched to a gene: 5. CDR3 nucleotide sequence: TGTGCCTGGAGACTACAGGGGGTTAATCAGCCCCAGCATTTT. Amino acids: CAWRLQGVNQPQHF.

V and J are TRBV7-8 and TRBJ2-5, with TRBD2 as a possible D gene (5 bases). The CDR3 has 15 residues. Trimming left V 5 bases short and J 4 bases short, with 17 bases between. The germline gives CDR1 SGHVS, CDR2 FQNEAQ. CDR3 coding DNA: TGTGCCAGCAGCGCCATCTTGGGAGCAGGAGAGACCCAGTACTTC. This codes for CASSAILGAGETQYF.

The J gene is TRBJ1-1, the V gene TRBV6-5; D possibly corresponds to TRBD1 (5 bases). V was shortened by 2 bases and J by 0 bases, with 16 bases between the two germline ends. CDR1 is MNHEY, CDR2 SVGAGI, per germline. The CDR3 loop spans 17 amino acids. Here the CDR3 reads CASSYQLRVGLNTEAFF. CDR3 coding DNA: TGTGCCAGCAGTTACCAACTCAGGGTAGGGCTGAACACTGAAGCTTTCTTT.

This clonotype turned up a few times. The rearrangement links TRBV15 to TRBJ2-5; D is ambiguous. Trimming cost V 0 bases and J 4 bases, with 9 bases left between them. This CDR3 is built from 14 residues. Germline assignment: CDR1 LNHNV and CDR2 YYDKDF (reference sequence). CDR3: CATSRDGLGETQYF. CDR3 nucleotides: TGTGCCACCAGCAGAGATGGGCTCGGAGAGACCCAGTACTTC. Full variable domain (remainder filled in from reference TRBV15 and TRBJ2-5): DAMVIQNPRYQVTQFGKPVTLSCSQTLNHNVMYWYQQKSSQAPKLLFHYYDKDFNNEADTPDNFQSRRPNTSFCFLDIRSPGLGDTAMYLCATSRDGLGETQYFGPGTRLLVL.

The table lists this clonotype with a few counts. The V call is TRBV13, the J call TRBJ1-1, with unresolved D. Trimming took 10 bases from V and 7 from J, leaving 10 bases between them. Germline-derived CDR1 and CDR2 are PRHDT and FYEKMQ (reference sequence). This CDR3 has 10 residues. The CDR3 here is CAIGGVEAFF. The CDR3 nucleotides read TGTGCCATCGGCGGGGTTGAAGCTTTCTTT.

J is TRBJ2-1 and V is TRBV4-3, with D tentatively TRBD1 (5 bases). V lost 2 bases and J lost 8, with 16 bases in between. CDR1 LGHNA and CDR2 YSLEER come from the germline V gene. CDR3 size: 15 residues. DNA for the CDR3: TGCGCCAGCAGCCAAATACAGGAATACCCCGATGAGCAGTTCTTC. Translated: CASSQIQEYPDEQFF.

This clonotype has ten or more counts. The chain employs TRBV28 and TRBJ2-1; D not resolved. The V gene's germline CDR1 is MDHEN and CDR2 SYDVKM. With 1 base removed from V and 7 bases from J, the gap between germline ends came to 8 bases. The CDR3 is made up of 13 amino acids. This chain's CDR3 is CASSLSLLNEQFF. The CDR3 DNA is TGTGCCAGCAGTTTATCTTTATTGAATGAGCAGTTCTTC.

Only a few counts were recorded for this clonotype. The rearrangement uses TRBV19 and TRBJ2-1; weak D call: TRBD2 (6 bases). The CDR3 is 14 residues long. Germline V CDR1 and CDR2: LNHDA, SQIVND (reference sequence). The V gene lost 2 bases and the J gene lost 7 bases, with 12 bases spanning the gap. CDR3 amino acids: CASSIWDSRNEQFF. CDR3 DNA: TGTGCCAGTAGTATATGGGACTCTCGAAATGAGCAGTTCTTC.